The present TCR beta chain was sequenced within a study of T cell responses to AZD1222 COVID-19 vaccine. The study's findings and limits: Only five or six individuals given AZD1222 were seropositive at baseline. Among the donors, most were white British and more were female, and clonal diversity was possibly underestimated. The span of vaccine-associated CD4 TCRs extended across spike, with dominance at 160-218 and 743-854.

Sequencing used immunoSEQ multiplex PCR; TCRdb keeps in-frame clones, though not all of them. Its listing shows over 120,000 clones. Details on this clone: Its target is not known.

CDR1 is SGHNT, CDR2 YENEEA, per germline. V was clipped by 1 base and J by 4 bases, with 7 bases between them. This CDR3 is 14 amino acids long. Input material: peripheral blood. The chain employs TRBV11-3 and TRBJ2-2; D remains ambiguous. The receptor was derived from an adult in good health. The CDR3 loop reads CASSLAVGTGELFF. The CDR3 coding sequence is TGTGCCAGCAGCTTAGCAGTGGGCACCGGGGAGCTGTTTTTT. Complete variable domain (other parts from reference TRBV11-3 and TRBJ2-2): EAGVVQSPRYKIIEKKQPVAFWCNPISGHNTLYWYLQNLGQGPELLIRYENEEAVDDSQLPKDRFSAERLKGVDSTLKIQPAELGDSAVYLCASSLAVGTGELFFGEGSRLTVL.